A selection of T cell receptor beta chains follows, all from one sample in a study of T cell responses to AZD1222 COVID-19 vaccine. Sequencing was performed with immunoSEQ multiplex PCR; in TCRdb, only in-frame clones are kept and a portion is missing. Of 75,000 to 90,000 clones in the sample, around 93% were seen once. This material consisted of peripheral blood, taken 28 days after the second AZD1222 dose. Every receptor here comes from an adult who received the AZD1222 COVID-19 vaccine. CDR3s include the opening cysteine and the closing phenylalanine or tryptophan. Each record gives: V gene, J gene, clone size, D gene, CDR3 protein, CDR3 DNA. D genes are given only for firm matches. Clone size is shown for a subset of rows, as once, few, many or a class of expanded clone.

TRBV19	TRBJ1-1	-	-	CASSIESTEAFF	TGTGCCAGTAGTATAGAGTCCACTGAAGCTTTCTTT
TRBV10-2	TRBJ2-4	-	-	CASSEPKWAKNIQYF	TGCGCCAGCAGTGAGCCCAAATGGGCCAAAAACATTCAGTACTTC
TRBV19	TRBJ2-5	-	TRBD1	CASRKGAQETQYF	TGTGCCAGTAGAAAGGGGGCACAAGAGACCCAGTACTTC
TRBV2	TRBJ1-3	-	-	CAGSRGTASGNTIYF	TGTGCCGGCAGCAGGGGCACAGCCTCTGGAAACACCATATATTTT
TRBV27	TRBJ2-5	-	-	CASALGGLGETQYF	TGTGCCAGCGCCCTGGGAGGTTTGGGAGAGACCCAGTACTTC
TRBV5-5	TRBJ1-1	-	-	CASSLDVRWPTEAFF	TGTGCCAGCAGCTTGGATGTTAGATGGCCCACTGAAGCTTTCTTT
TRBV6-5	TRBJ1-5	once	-	CASGRDGQPQHF	TGTGCCAGCGGCCGGGACGGCCAGCCCCAGCATTTT
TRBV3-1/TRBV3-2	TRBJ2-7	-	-	CASSPKVSSYEQYF	TGTGCCAGCAGTCCCAAGGTGAGCTCCTACGAGCAGTACTTC
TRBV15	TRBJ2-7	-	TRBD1	CATSGTPSTGFGYEQYF	TGTGCCACCAGCGGAACGCCTTCGACAGGGTTCGGATACGAGCAGTACTTC
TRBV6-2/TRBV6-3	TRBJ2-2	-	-	CASSWQQVSGELFF	TGTGCCAGCAGTTGGCAACAGGTCTCCGGGGAGCTGTTTTTT
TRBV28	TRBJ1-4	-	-	CASSLESEKLFF	TGTGCCAGCAGTTTGGAGTCTGAAAAACTGTTTTTT
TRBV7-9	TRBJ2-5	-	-	CASSFQGSETQYF	TGTGCCAGCAGCTTCCAGGGTTCTGAGACCCAGTACTTC
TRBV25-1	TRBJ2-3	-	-	CASSEGRGWGLSTDTQYF	TGTGCCAGCAGTGAGGGAAGGGGCTGGGGGTTGAGCACAGATACGCAGTATTTT
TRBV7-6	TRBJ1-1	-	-	CASSDLPGGREAFF	TGTGCCAGCAGCGATCTTCCGGGGGGCCGTGAAGCTTTCTTT
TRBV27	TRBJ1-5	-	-	CASSPGSNQPQHF	TGTGCCAGCAGCCCTGGTTCCAATCAGCCCCAGCATTTT
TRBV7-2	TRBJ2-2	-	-	CASRTGAGELFF	TGTGCCAGCAGGACTGGGGCCGGGGAGCTGTTTTTT
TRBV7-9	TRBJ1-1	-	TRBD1	CASSVAGQVNTEAFF	TGTGCCAGCAGCGTAGCGGGACAGGTGAACACTGAAGCTTTCTTT
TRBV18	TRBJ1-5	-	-	CASSRDGREGQPQHF	TGTGCCAGCTCACGAGACGGCAGGGAGGGTCAGCCCCAGCATTTT
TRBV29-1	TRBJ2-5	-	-	CSVEDPRSAGETQYF	TGCAGCGTTGAAGATCCGCGCTCTGCGGGAGAGACCCAGTACTTC
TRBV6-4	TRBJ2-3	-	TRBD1	CASSDGQGADTQYF	TGTGCCAGCAGTGACGGGCAGGGGGCAGATACGCAGTATTTT
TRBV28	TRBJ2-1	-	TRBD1	CASSFPDRGGEQFF	TGTGCCAGCAGTTTCCCCGACAGGGGAGGTGAGCAGTTCTTC
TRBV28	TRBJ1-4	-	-	CASSNLLGGVNEKLFF	TGTGCCAGCAGTAATCTCTTAGGGGGGGTTAATGAAAAACTGTTTTTT
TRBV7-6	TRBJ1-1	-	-	CASSLGQGNTEAFF	TGTGCCAGCAGCTTAGGGCAGGGGAACACTGAAGCTTTCTTT
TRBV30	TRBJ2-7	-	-	CAWSVGGSPLTYEQYF	TGTGCCTGGAGTGTTGGTGGGAGTCCCCTAACCTACGAGCAGTACTTC
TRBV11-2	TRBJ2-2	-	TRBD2	CASSWTSGNVGELFF	TGTGCCAGCAGTTGGACTAGCGGGAACGTCGGGGAGCTGTTTTTT
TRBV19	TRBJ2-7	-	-	CASSIGTQAYEQYF	TGTGCCAGTAGTATTGGGACACAAGCCTACGAGCAGTACTTC